Below, 11 T cell receptor beta chains from the same sample are listed, as sequenced in a study of blood T cell repertoires in COVID-19 (dated by TCRdb to 2018 to 2020). Receptor amplification or capture employed the immunoSEQ multiplex PCR assay. TCRdb mirrors the immuneACCESS table, restricted to in-frame sequences. Some clones are absent from its copies; in checked studies, under half trace to an unresolved V gene, and the reason for the others is unknown. The sample records about 110,000 clones, about nine tenths of which are singletons. Under 5% of the sample lies in the top ten. The sample consisted of peripheral blood. The source of these receptors is a man aged 40-49 years with acute or convalescent COVID-19.

V gene TRBV2 combines with J gene TRBJ1-2; D ambiguous. CDR1 is SNHLY and CDR2 is FYNNEI in the germline V gene. Trimming left V 4 bases short and J 2 bases short, with 8 bases between. CDR3 length equals 13 residues. The CDR3 reads CASSATGNYGYTF. The CDR3 DNA follows: TGTGCCAGCAGTGCGACGGGGAACTATGGCTACACCTTC.

The sample holds a few counts of this clone. This sequence joins TRBV5-1 and TRBJ1-1, with 8 nucleotides matching TRBD1. Germline CDR1 reads SGHRS; CDR2 reads YFSETQ. This CDR3 region has 14 residues. J gave up 5 bases and V 4 bases, and 7 bases lay outside the gene matches. CDR3 sequence reads: CASSIRTGLTEAFF. The CDR3 DNA reads as TGCGCCAGCAGCATTCGGACAGGGTTGACTGAAGCTTTCTTT.

CDR3 coding DNA: TGTGCCAGCAGCTTAAGTTGGGGGCTGAACACTGAAGCTTTCTTT. Translation: CASSLSWGLNTEAFF. The chain employs TRBV7-6 and TRBJ1-1; D might be TRBD1 (6 bases). The CDR3 runs 15 residues. V lost 2 bases to trimming and J lost 0 bases, with 10 bases between them. CDR1 SGHVS and CDR2 FNYEAQ come from the germline V gene.

J is TRBJ1-2 and V is TRBV19; possible D gene TRBD1, 5 bases. Germline CDR1 LNHDA, CDR2 SQIVND (reference sequence). The CDR3 spans 16 residues. V was clipped by 6 bases and J by 2 bases, with 19 bases between them. CDR3 DNA sequence: TGTGCCAGTAGACCCTCGTCTCGGGGGAGAAACTATGGCTACACCTTC. This sequence encodes CASRPSSRGRNYGYTF.

The chain uses TRBV25-1 and TRBJ2-1; 7 nucleotides line up with TRBD1. This CDR3 is built from 13 residues. V lost 6 bases, J lost 7 bases, and 6 bases stayed unmatched. From germline, CDR1 is MGHDK and CDR2 SYGVNS. Here the CDR3 reads CASRQGIRNEQFF. The CDR3 DNA is TGTGCCAGCAGACAGGGGATAAGGAATGAGCAGTTCTTC.

This rearrangement joins TRBV19 to TRBJ1-1; perhaps TRBD1 as D (6 bases). This CDR3 is built from 16 residues. Trimming took off 10 bases at V and 1 base at J, with 22 bases between the two ends. CDR1 and CDR2 (germline): LNHDA, SQIVND (reference sequence). CDR3: CATETSGGAGNTEAFF. In DNA, the CDR3 is TGTGCCACCGAGACCAGCGGGGGCGCGGGGAACACTGAAGCTTTCTTT.

V usage is TRBV5-1 and J usage is TRBJ1-6, with 8 bases identical to TRBD1. V lost 3 bases to trimming and J lost 7 bases; unmatched junction nucleotides: 6. Germline V lookup: CDR1 SGHRS, CDR2 YFSETQ. The length of the CDR3 is 15 residues. The CDR3: CASSWGQARNSPLHF. The CDR3 nucleotides read TGCGCCAGCAGCTGGGGACAGGCTCGAAATTCACCCCTCCACTTT.

The chain uses TRBV14 and TRBJ2-5, with D perhaps matching TRBD1 (6 bases). Trimming left V 10 bases short and J 3 bases short, with 18 bases between. CDR3 length: 14 residues. Per germline, CDR1 SGHDN and CDR2 FVKESK. CDR3 nucleotide sequence: TGTGCCACCACACCTCTGGGGGCTGAAGAGACCCAGTACTTC. This sequence encodes CATTPLGAEETQYF.

The sample holds one count of this clone. The CDR3 sequence is CASSVSTRDTGELFF. Here the CDR3 DNA reads TGTGCCAGCAGCGTATCGACACGAGACACCGGGGAGCTGTTTTTT. The rearrangement links TRBV9 to TRBJ2-2, with D uncertain. This CDR3 contains 15 residues. The germline V gene has CDR1 SGDLS and CDR2 YYNGEE. Trimming cost V 1 base and J 3 bases, with 10 bases left between them.

This chain's CDR3 is CASSWDPGQGANGELFF. The CDR3 DNA reads TGCGCCAGCAGCTGGGACCCGGGACAGGGGGCGAACGGGGAGCTGTTTTTT. This chain uses TRBV5-1 with TRBJ2-2; 12 bases match TRBD1. The V gene's germline CDR1 is SGHRS and CDR2 YFSETQ. After removal of 3 bases from V and 7 bases from J, the junction contained 10 bases not matched to a gene. The CDR3 is made up of 17 amino acids.

The V call is TRBV6-5, the J call TRBJ2-7; TRBD2 is a possible D gene (5 bases). The CDR3 totals 15 residues. Per the germline V gene, CDR1 is MNHEY and CDR2 is SVGAGI. The V and J ends lost 7 bases and 5 bases respectively, with 21 bases between them. CDR3 nucleotide sequence: TGTGCCAGCACCCTCACATTTATGGGAGACCACGAGCAGTACTTC. It yields the protein CASTLTFMGDHEQYF.